This T cell receptor (beta chain) comes out of a study of lymphopenia after photon versus proton radiotherapy. V lost 4 bases and J 7 bases, leaving 14 bases between the germline ends. The CDR3 spans 13 residues. Germline lookup yields CDR1 SGHRS and CDR2 YFSETQ. Libraries were prepared by immunoSEQ multiplex PCR; TCRdb keeps only in-frame clonotypes and omits some of them. The sample consists of about 8,000 clones, around 85% of them appearing once. Specimen: peripheral blood, collected from a patient treated with photon-based radiotherapy. The clonotype comes from a woman in her sixties or seventies with pancreatic cancer. The genes are TRBV5-1 and TRBJ2-5; D is possibly TRBD1 (6 bases). The CDR3 DNA is TGCGCCAGCAGCCCGAACTTACAGGGGACCCAGTACTTC. Its translation: CASSPNLQGTQYF.